This T cell receptor (beta chain) was obtained from a study of T cell responses to AZD1222 COVID-19 vaccine. Study results and caveats: Just a handful of AZD1222 recipients were seropositive at baseline. Donors, mostly white British, included more females; clonal diversity was possibly underestimated. Of spike-specific TCRs, nearly half reportedly target regions left unmutated in variants.

Comments on this clone: Its target is not known.

This CDR3 has 14 residues. The J segment lost 8 bases and the V segment lost 5 bases, leaving 9 bases of the junction unmatched. The germline gives CDR1 MDHEN, CDR2 SYDVKM. Only in-frame clones appear in the TCRdb table, and some are missing; sequencing was by immunoSEQ multiplex PCR. The sample lists about 110,000 clones; 85% to 90% were seen once. This clonotype originated in an adult in good health. The sequences come from peripheral blood, collected on day 0 of AZD1222 vaccination. The gene calls are TRBV28 and TRBJ1-2; 9 nucleotides match TRBD1. CDR3 coding DNA: TGTGCCAGCAGTGTACAGGGGGCAAAGGAAGGCTACACCTTC. Encoded protein: CASSVQGAKEGYTF.